This entry concerns a single T cell receptor (beta chain). The target antigen is unknown. A read error may produce the germline difference seen at one junction end. These data are taken from a study of beta chain features in type 1 diabetes. General observations from the study: VDJ junctions in type 1 diabetes patients carried more deletions and fewer insertions. Highly expressing activated T cells could be over-counted with a cDNA template. Within each of all four CD4+ subsets, Type 1 diabetes patients had TCRB CDR3s that were moderately but significantly shorter.

Sequenced material consisted of expressed TCRB transcripts (all of the isolated RNA was reverse transcribed). Sequencing used immunoSEQ multiplex PCR; TCRdb keeps in-frame clones, though not all of them. The repertoire holds 640,000 or so clones, with roughly 12% as singletons. CDR1 and CDR2 (germline): MNHNS, SASEGT. There are 18 residues in the CDR3. The sequenced sample was naive CD4+ T cells from blood. The chain has TRBV6-1 and TRBJ2-7; 9 positions agree with TRBD2. This clonotype originated in a man aged 18 to 30 with type 1 diabetes. The CDR3 loop is CAISGISIGLAGPYEQYF. The CDR3 DNA follows: TGTGCCATCAGTGGCATTAGTATTGGGCTAGCGGGGCCCTACGAGCAGTACTTC.